The rows below give T cell receptor beta chains drawn from one sample of a study of control samples from healthy donors and cancer patients. TCRdb's table, derived via immunoSEQ multiplex PCR, lists solely in-frame clones and lacks some. This table has about 94,000 clones, 90% appearing once. The sequenced material came from blood. Receptor source: a woman under 30 in good health. Both conserved end residues are part of each CDR3. D genes are given only for firm matches. Not every row has a clone size; where given, it reads once, few, many or a size class.

v_call	d_call	j_call	clone_size	cdr3_aa	cdr3_nt
TRBV29-1	-	TRBJ1-1	-	CSVGGTGKTEAFF	TGCAGCGTTGGAGGGACTGGGAAAACTGAAGCTTTCTTT
TRBV19	-	TRBJ1-5	-	CASTRIYSNQPQHF	TGTGCCAGTACCCGGATCTATAGCAATCAGCCCCAGCATTTT
TRBV11-2	-	TRBJ2-7	once	CASSPPYRASLSYEQYF	TGTGCCAGCAGCCCACCCTACCGCGCTAGCCTCTCCTACGAGCAGTACTTC
TRBV4-1	-	TRBJ2-3	-	CASSRLQVGGSTDTQYF	TGCGCCAGCAGCCGCTTGCAAGTCGGCGGAAGCACAGATACGCAGTATTTT
TRBV11-2	-	TRBJ2-7	-	CASSPRTDRGWRGEQYF	TGTGCCAGCAGCCCCCGGACCGACCGGGGTTGGAGGGGCGAGCAGTACTTC
TRBV9	TRBD2	TRBJ2-5	-	CASSLRTSGEIGETQYF	TGTGCCAGCAGCCTACGGACTAGCGGGGAAATAGGAGAGACCCAGTACTTC
TRBV28	-	TRBJ2-6	-	CASSFSTGRSSGANVLTF	TGTGCCAGCAGTTTCTCGACTGGTAGAAGCTCTGGGGCCAACGTCCTGACTTTC
TRBV14	TRBD2	TRBJ2-1	-	CASSQDGISGGYNEQFF	TGTGCCAGCAGCCAAGATGGGATTAGCGGGGGCTACAATGAGCAGTTCTTC
TRBV3-1/TRBV3-2	TRBD2	TRBJ2-5	-	CASSQVSWTSGAIQTQYF	TGTGCCAGCAGCCAAGTATCCTGGACTAGCGGGGCAATACAGACCCAGTACTTC
TRBV6-5	-	TRBJ1-1	-	CASCPTGLSNTEAFF	TGTGCCAGCTGTCCGACAGGACTCTCGAACACTGAAGCTTTCTTT
TRBV7-8	-	TRBJ1-6	once	CASSLVLGSPLHF	TGTGCCAGCAGCTTAGTTCTAGGATCACCCCTCCACTTT
TRBV6-6	-	TRBJ1-1	-	CASQKGVMTEAFF	TGTGCCAGCCAAAAGGGGGTCATGACTGAAGCTTTCTTT
TRBV29-1	-	TRBJ2-3	-	CSVEGARTSTDTQYF	TGCAGCGTTGAAGGGGCCAGGACGAGCACAGATACGCAGTATTTT
TRBV5-1	TRBD1	TRBJ1-2	once	CASSEGQGNYGYTF	TGCGCCAGCAGCGAGGGACAGGGGAACTATGGCTACACCTTC
TRBV12-5	-	TRBJ1-1	-	CASGLAREWGTEAFF	TGTGCTAGTGGTTTGGCCAGGGAGTGGGGCACTGAAGCTTTCTTT
TRBV19	-	TRBJ2-3	-	CASSPRGVVPDTQYF	TGTGCCAGTAGTCCCCGAGGGGTGGTACCAGATACGCAGTATTTT
TRBV5-1	-	TRBJ1-4	once	CASSRVGDEKLFF	TGCGCCAGCAGCCGCGTCGGAGATGAAAAACTGTTTTTT
TRBV6-5	-	TRBJ1-2	-	CASQTTGNYGYTF	TGTGCCAGCCAGACTACAGGGAACTATGGCTACACCTTC
TRBV5-1	-	TRBJ1-3	-	CASSQQGPGNTIYF	TGCGCCAGCAGCCAACAGGGTCCTGGAAACACCATATATTTT
TRBV3-1/TRBV3-2	-	TRBJ2-3	-	CASSQVQNTDTQYF	TGTGCCAGCAGCCAAGTCCAGAACACAGATACGCAGTATTTT
TRBV7-8	-	TRBJ1-4	once	CASSRGGPATNEKLFF	TGTGCCAGCAGCCGGGGTGGTCCGGCAACTAATGAAAAACTGTTTTTT
TRBV9	-	TRBJ2-1	-	CASSVPIEGPRINEQFF	TGTGCCAGCAGCGTACCGATAGAGGGGCCCAGGATCAATGAGCAGTTCTTC
TRBV19	TRBD2	TRBJ2-3	-	CASRSGTSGRDTQYF	TGTGCCAGTAGATCCGGGACTAGCGGCAGGGATACGCAGTATTTT
TRBV12-5	-	TRBJ1-2	-	CASGLGEGTPHPYTF	TGTGCTAGTGGTTTGGGGGAAGGGACTCCCCATCCTTACACCTTC
TRBV6-5	-	TRBJ1-1	-	CASIHGTLGTEAFF	TGTGCCAGCATCCACGGGACCCTCGGGACTGAAGCTTTCTTT
TRBV9	TRBD1	TRBJ2-5	-	CASSPGQGQETQYF	TGTGCCAGCAGCCCGGGACAGGGGCAAGAGACCCAGTACTTC
TRBV4-1	TRBD2	TRBJ2-3	-	CASSPSGTKMADTQYF	TGCGCCAGCAGCCCCAGCGGGACTAAGATGGCAGATACGCAGTATTTT
TRBV6-5	-	TRBJ1-3	-	CASSYSISGTGNTIYF	TGTGCCAGCAGTTACTCGATTTCGGGGACTGGAAACACCATATATTTT
TRBV1	-	TRBJ1-5	-	CTSSQPERQGEPQHF	TGCACCAGCAGCCAACCCGAGAGGCAGGGTGAGCCCCAGCATTTT
TRBV4-2	TRBD2	TRBJ2-3	-	CASSQDIAGGPSTDTQYF	TGTGCCAGCAGCCAAGATATAGCGGGGGGGCCTAGCACAGATACGCAGTATTTT
TRBV7-9	TRBD1	TRBJ1-6	-	CASSLDRYSPLHF	TGTGCCAGCAGCTTGGACAGGTATTCACCCCTCCACTTT
TRBV5-4	TRBD1	TRBJ1-2	-	CASSLFGTGDSNYGYTF	TGTGCCAGCAGCTTGTTCGGGACAGGGGATTCTAACTATGGCTACACCTTC
TRBV6-1	TRBD2	TRBJ2-1	-	CASSESGGASEQFF	TGTGCCAGCAGTGAAAGCGGGGGGGCAAGTGAGCAGTTCTTC
TRBV6-5	TRBD1	TRBJ1-2	once	CASSFRTGGHGYTF	TGTGCCAGCAGTTTCCGGACAGGGGGCCATGGCTACACCTTC
TRBV3-1/TRBV3-2	-	TRBJ1-1	few	CASSRLGAGTEAFF	TGTGCCAGCAGCCGGTTAGGGGCCGGCACTGAAGCTTTCTTT
TRBV7-2	TRBD1	TRBJ2-1	-	CASSITGGIYNEQFF	TGTGCCAGCAGTATAACAGGGGGCATTTACAATGAGCAGTTCTTC
TRBV5-5	-	TRBJ2-4	-	CASSLSQVLAKNIQYF	TGTGCCAGCAGCTTGAGTCAAGTACTAGCCAAAAACATTCAGTACTTC
TRBV24-1	-	TRBJ1-1	-	CATSQGTGEAFF	TGTGCCACCAGTCAGGGAACGGGTGAAGCTTTCTTT
TRBV25-1	-	TRBJ1-1	-	CASSERITNTEAFF	TGTGCCAGCAGTGAACGGATAACGAACACTGAAGCTTTCTTT
TRBV18	-	TRBJ1-5	-	CASSQAEDSNQPQHF	TGTGCCAGCTCACAGGCAGAGGATAGCAATCAGCCCCAGCATTTT
TRBV19	-	TRBJ1-1	once	CASKTMAGTEAFF	TGTGCCAGTAAGACCATGGCAGGCACTGAAGCTTTCTTT
TRBV5-4	-	TRBJ1-6	-	CASTRRGDANSPLHF	TGTGCCAGCACGAGACGGGGGGATGCGAATTCACCCCTCCACTTT
TRBV5-6	TRBD2	TRBJ2-3	-	CASSSGTSIGTDTQYF	TGTGCCAGCAGCTCCGGGACTAGCATTGGCACAGATACGCAGTATTTT
TRBV27	-	TRBJ1-5	-	CASSLSGDQPQHF	TGTGCCAGCAGTTTATCTGGGGATCAGCCCCAGCATTTT
TRBV6-5	-	TRBJ1-2	-	CASSNLGGAEINTF	TGTGCCAGCTCCAATTTGGGAGGGGCCGAGATCAACACCTTC
TRBV5-4	-	TRBJ1-2	-	CASSLSGQSNYGYTF	TGTGCCAGCAGCTTGTCCGGACAGTCTAACTATGGCTACACCTTC
TRBV3-1/TRBV3-2	-	TRBJ2-2	-	CASSQDWGAGELFF	TGTGCCAGCAGCCAAGATTGGGGGGCCGGGGAGCTGTTTTTT
TRBV7-3	-	TRBJ2-5	few	CASSPRYQETQYF	TGTGCCAGCAGCCCCCGGTACCAAGAGACCCAGTACTTC
TRBV5-1	-	TRBJ1-2	-	CASSLGTGLNYGYTF	TGCGCCAGCAGCTTGGGTACAGGACTAAACTATGGCTACACCTTC
TRBV7-9	-	TRBJ2-1	few	CASSPSTWGISYNEQFF	TGTGCCAGCAGCCCATCTACGTGGGGGATATCCTACAATGAGCAGTTCTTC
TRBV28	-	TRBJ1-1	-	CASSVAGDAEAFF	TGTGCCAGCAGTGTCGCAGGGGACGCTGAAGCTTTCTTT
TRBV9	-	TRBJ1-1	once	CASGPGGDTEAFF	TGTGCCAGCGGTCCTGGGGGGGACACTGAAGCTTTCTTT
TRBV6-2/TRBV6-3	-	TRBJ1-2	-	CASSPQGNGYTF	TGTGCCAGCAGTCCCCAGGGGAATGGCTACACCTTC
TRBV19	-	TRBJ1-6	-	CASTGWGSPLHF	TGTGCCAGTACGGGGTGGGGATCACCCCTCCACTTT
TRBV6-4	TRBD2	TRBJ2-3	few	CASSPGLAEDTQYF	TGTGCCAGCAGCCCGGGACTAGCTGAAGATACGCAGTATTTT